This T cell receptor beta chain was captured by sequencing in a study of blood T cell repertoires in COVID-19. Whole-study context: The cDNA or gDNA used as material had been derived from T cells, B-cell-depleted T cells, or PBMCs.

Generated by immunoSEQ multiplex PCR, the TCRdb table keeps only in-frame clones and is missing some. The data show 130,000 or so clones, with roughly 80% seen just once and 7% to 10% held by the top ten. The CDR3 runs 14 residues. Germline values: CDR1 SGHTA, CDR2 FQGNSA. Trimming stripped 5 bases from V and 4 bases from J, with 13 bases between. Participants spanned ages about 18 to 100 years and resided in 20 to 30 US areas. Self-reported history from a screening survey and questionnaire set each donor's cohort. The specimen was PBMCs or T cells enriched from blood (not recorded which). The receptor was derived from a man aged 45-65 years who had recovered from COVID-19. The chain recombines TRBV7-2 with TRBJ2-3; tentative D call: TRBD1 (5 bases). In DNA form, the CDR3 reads TGTGCCAGCAGCCTGTTAGGGGCCGCAGATACGCAGTATTTT. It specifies CASSLLGAADTQYF. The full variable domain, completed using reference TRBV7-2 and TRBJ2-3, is GAGVSQSPSNKVTEKGKDVELRCDPISGHTALYWYRQSLGQGLEFLIYFQGNSAPDKSGLPSDRFSAERTGGSVSTLTIQRTQQEDSAVYLCASSLLGAADTQYFGPGTRLTVL.